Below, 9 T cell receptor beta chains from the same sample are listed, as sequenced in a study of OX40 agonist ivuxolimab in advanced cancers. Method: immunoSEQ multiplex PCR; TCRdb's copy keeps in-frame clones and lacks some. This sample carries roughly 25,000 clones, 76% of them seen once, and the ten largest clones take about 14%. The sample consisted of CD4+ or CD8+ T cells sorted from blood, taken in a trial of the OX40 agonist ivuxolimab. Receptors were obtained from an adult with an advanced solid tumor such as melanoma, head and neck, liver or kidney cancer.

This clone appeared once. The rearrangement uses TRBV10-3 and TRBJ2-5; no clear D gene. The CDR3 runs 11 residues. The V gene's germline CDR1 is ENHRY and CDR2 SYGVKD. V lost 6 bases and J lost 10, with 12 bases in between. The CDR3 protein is CAISPGMGQYF. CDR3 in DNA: TGTGCCATCAGCCCCGGTATGGGCCAGTACTTC.

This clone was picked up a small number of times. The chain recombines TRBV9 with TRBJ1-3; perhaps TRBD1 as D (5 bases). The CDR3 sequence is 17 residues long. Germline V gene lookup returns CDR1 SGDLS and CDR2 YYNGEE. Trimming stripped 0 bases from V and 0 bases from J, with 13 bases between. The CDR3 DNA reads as TGTGCCAGCAGCGTAGGCAGTCAGGGCAACTCTGGAAACACCATATATTTT. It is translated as CASSVGSQGNSGNTIYF.

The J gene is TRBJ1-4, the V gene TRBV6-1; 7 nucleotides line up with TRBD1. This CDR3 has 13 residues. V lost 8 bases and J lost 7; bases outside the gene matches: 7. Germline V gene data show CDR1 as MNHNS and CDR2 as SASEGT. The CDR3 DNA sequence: TGTGCCAGCCAGGACAGGAACGCTGAAAAACTGTTTTTT. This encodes CASQDRNAEKLFF.

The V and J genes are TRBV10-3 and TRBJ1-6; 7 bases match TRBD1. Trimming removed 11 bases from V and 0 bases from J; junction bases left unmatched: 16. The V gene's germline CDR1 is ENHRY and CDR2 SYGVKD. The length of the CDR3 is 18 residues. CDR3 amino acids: CAVRPGTALSSYNSPLHF. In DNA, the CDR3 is TGTGCCGTCCGACCCGGGACAGCCTTGAGCTCCTATAATTCACCCCTCCACTTT.

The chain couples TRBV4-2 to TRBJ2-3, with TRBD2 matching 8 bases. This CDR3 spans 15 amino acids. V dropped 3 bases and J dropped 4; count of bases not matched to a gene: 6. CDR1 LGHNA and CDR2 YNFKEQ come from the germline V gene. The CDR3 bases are TGTGCCAGCAGCCAGGGAACGGGGGGGGCAGATACGCAGTATTTT. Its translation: CASSQGTGGADTQYF.

This CDR3 reads CASSSPGQGAGELFF. The CDR3 DNA is TGTGCCAGCAGTTCGCCGGGACAGGGGGCCGGGGAGCTGTTTTTT. V gene TRBV6-1 combines with J gene TRBJ2-2; 11 bases are shared with TRBD1. This CDR3 contains 15 residues. The V gene end was trimmed by 5 bases and the J gene end by 6 bases; junction bases not matched to a gene: 5. Looked up from germline, CDR1 is MNHNS and CDR2 is SASEGT.

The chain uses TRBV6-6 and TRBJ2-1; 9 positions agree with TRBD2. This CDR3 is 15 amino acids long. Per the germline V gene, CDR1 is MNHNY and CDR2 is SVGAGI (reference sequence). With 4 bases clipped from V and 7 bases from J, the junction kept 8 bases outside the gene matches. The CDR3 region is CASSFFGLAGNEQFF. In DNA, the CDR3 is TGTGCCAGCAGTTTCTTCGGTCTAGCGGGGAATGAGCAGTTCTTC.

The CDR3 bases are TGTGCCAGCCTGCGAATCATGAACACTGAAGCTTTCTTT. Translating gives CASLRIMNTEAFF. The chain has TRBV7-2 and TRBJ1-1; no clear D gene. This CDR3 has 13 amino acids. CDR1 SGHTA and CDR2 FQGNSA come from the germline V gene. Between the trimmed V and J ends, which lost 8 bases and 0 bases, there was a span of 10 bases. The variable domain in full, with the rest retrieved from reference TRBV7-2 and TRBJ1-1, is GAGVSQSPSNKVTEKGKDVELRCDPISGHTALYWYRQSLGQGLEFLIYFQGNSAPDKSGLPSDRFSAERTGGSVSTLTIQRTQQEDSAVYLCASLRIMNTEAFFGQGTRLTVV.

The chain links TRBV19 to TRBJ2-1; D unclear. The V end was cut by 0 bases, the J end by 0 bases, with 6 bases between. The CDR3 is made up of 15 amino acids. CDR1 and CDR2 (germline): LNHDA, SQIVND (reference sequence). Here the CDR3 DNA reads TGTGCCAGTAGTATAGACCCGAGCTCCTACAATGAGCAGTTCTTC. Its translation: CASSIDPSSYNEQFF.